This T cell receptor beta chain emerged from a study of blood T cell repertoires in COVID-19. About the research overall: Researchers got acute and convalescent COVID-19 samples from the United States, Italy and Spain. PBMCs, B-cell-depleted T cells, or T cells provided the cDNA or gDNA that made up the material.

Source study methods: The assay estimated nucleated cells by amplifying reference gene primers. Data came from immunoSEQ multiplex PCR; TCRdb stores just in-frame clones and leaves some out. Clone size and the V and J calls come from that table; the DNA yielded D and trimming. Of about 170,000 clones in the sample, 85% are singletons; the top ten hold 3% to 3.5%. What was sequenced was peripheral blood. This receptor was obtained from a human donor with acute or convalescent COVID-19. The donor label of this sample is uncertain.

The CDR3 nucleotides read TGTGCCAGCGCCAGGGGGACTGAAGCTTTCTTT. This translates into CASARGTEAFF. The V call is TRBV6-5, the J call TRBJ1-1, with 7 bases matching TRBD1. The V segment lost 8 bases and the J segment 5 bases; nucleotides outside the gene matches: 2. CDR1 and CDR2 from the germline V gene are MNHEY and SVGAGI. The CDR3 length is 11 residues.